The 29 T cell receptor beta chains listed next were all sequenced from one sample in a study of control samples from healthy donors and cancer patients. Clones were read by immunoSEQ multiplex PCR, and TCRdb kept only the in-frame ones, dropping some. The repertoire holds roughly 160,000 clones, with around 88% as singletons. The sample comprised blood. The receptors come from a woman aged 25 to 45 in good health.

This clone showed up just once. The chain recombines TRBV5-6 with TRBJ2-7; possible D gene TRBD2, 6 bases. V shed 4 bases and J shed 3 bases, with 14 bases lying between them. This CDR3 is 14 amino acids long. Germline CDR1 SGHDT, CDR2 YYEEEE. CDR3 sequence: CASSLGRTSYEQYF. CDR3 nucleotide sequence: TGTGCCAGCAGCCTGGGGAGGACCAGCTACGAGCAGTACTTC.

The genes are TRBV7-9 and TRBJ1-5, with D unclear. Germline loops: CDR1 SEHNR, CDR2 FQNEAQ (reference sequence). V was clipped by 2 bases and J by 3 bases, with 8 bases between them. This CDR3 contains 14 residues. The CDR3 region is CASSLSGFNQPQHF. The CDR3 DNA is TGTGCCAGCAGCTTATCGGGCTTCAATCAGCCCCAGCATTTT. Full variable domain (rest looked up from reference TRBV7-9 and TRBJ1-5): DTGVSQNPRHKITKRGQNVTFRCDPISEHNRLYWYRQTLGQGPEFLTYFQNEAQLEKSRLLSDRFSAERPKGSFSTLEIQRTEQGDSAMYLCASSLSGFNQPQHFGDGTRLSIL.

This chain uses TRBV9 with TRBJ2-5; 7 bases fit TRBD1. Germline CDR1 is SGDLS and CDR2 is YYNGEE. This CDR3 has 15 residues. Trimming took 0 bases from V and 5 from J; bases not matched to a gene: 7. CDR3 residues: CASSVGGGFLETQYF. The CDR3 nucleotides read TGTGCCAGCAGCGTAGGAGGGGGCTTCCTTGAGACCCAGTACTTC.

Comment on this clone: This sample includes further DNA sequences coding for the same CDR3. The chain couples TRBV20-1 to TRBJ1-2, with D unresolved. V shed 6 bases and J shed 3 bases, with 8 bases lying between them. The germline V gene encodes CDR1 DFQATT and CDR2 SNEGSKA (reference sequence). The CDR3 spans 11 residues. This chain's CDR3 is CSALRDYGYTF. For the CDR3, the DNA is TGCAGTGCCTTACGAGACTATGGCTACACCTTC.

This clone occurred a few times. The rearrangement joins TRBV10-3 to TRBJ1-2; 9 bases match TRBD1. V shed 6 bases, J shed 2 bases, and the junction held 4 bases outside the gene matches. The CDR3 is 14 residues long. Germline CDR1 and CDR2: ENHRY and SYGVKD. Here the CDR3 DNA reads TGTGCCATCAGGGCCACAGGGGGCAACTATGGCTACACCTTC. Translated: CAIRATGGNYGYTF.

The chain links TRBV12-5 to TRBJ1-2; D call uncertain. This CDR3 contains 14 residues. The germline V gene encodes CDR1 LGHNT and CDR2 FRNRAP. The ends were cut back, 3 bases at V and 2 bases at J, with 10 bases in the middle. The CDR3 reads CASGFSASNYGYTF. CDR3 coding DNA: TGTGCTAGTGGTTTCTCGGCCTCAAACTATGGCTACACCTTC.

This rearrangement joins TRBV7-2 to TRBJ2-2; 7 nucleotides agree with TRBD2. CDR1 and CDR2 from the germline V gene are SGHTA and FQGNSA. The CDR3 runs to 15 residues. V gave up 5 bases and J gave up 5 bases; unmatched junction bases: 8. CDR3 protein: CASSLPGLTTGELFF. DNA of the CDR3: TGTGCCAGCAGCCTACCGGGACTAACTACCGGGGAGCTGTTTTTT.

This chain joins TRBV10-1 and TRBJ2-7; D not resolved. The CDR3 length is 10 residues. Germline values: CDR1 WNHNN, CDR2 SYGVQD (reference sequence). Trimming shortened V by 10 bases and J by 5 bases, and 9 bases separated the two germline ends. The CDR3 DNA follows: TGCGCCACGTCGACCCACGAGCAGTACGTC. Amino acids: CATSTHEQYV.

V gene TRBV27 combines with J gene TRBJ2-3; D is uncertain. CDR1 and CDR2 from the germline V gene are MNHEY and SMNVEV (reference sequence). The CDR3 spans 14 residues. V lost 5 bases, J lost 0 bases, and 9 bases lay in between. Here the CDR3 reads CASSHTFSTDTQYF. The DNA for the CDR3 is TGTGCCAGCAGTCATACTTTTAGCACAGATACGCAGTATTTT.

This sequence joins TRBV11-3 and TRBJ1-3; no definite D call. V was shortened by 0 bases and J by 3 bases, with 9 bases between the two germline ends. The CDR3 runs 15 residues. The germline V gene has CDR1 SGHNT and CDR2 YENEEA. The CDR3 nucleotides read TGTGCCAGCAGCTTAGATAGTCAAAATGGAAACACCATATATTTT. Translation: CASSLDSQNGNTIYF.

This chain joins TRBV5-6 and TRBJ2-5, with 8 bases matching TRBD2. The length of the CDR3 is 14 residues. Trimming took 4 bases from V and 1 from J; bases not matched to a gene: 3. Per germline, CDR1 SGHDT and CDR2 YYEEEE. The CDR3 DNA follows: TGTGCCAGCAGCGTGGGACTAGTCCAAGAGACCCAGTACTTC. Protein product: CASSVGLVQETQYF.

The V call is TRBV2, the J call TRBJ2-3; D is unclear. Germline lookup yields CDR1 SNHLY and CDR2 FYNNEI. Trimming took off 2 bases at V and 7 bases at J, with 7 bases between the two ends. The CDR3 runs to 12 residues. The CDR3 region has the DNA TGTGCCAGCAGTGAAAATAAGAATACGCAGTATTTT. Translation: CASSENKNTQYF. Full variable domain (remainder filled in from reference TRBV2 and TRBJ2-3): EPEVTQTPSHQVTQMGQEVILRCVPISNHLYFYWYRQILGQKVEFLVSFYNNEISEKSEIFDDQFSVERPDGSNFTLKIRSTKLEDSAMYFCASSENKNTQYFGPGTRLTVL.

CDR3 nucleotides: TGTGCCAGCAGCCCAACGGACAGGGGTAGCAATCAGCCCCAGCATTTT. Its translation: CASSPTDRGSNQPQHF. V is TRBV27 and J is TRBJ1-5; the match to TRBD1 covers 9 bases. This CDR3 comprises 16 residues. V shed 6 bases and J 0 bases; nucleotides not matched to a gene: 6. The germline CDR1 and CDR2 sequences are MNHEY and SMNVEV (reference sequence).

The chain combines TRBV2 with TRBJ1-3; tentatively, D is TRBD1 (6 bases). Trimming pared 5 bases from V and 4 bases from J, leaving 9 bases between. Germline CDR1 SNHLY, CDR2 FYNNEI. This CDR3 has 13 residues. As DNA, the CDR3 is TGTGCCAGCAGTACAGGGTCGGGAAACACCATATATTTT. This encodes CASSTGSGNTIYF.

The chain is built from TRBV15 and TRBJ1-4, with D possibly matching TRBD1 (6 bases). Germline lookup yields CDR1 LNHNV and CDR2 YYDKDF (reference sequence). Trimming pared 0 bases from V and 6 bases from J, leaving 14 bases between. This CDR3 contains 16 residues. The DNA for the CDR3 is TGTGCCACCAGCAGAGACCAGGGGCAGGGTTATGAAAAACTGTTTTTT. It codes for CATSRDQGQGYEKLFF.

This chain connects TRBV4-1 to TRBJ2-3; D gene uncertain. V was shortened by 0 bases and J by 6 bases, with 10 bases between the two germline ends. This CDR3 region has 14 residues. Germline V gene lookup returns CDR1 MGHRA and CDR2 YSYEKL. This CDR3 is CASSQDGLLDTQYF. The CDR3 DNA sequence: TGCGCCAGCAGCCAAGACGGTCTTCTGGATACGCAGTATTTT.

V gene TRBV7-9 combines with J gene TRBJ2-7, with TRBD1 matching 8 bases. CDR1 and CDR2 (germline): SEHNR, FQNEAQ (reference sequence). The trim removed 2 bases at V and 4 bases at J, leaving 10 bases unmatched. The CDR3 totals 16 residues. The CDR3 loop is CASSLSYGDRGYEQYV. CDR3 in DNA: TGTGCCAGCAGCTTAAGTTACGGCGACAGGGGTTACGAGCAGTACGTC.

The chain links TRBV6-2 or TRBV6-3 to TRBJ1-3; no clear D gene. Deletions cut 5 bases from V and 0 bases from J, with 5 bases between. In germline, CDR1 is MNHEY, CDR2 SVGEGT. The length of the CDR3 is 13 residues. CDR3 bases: TGTGCCAGCAGTGCATTCTCTGGAAACACCATATATTTT. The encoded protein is CASSAFSGNTIYF.

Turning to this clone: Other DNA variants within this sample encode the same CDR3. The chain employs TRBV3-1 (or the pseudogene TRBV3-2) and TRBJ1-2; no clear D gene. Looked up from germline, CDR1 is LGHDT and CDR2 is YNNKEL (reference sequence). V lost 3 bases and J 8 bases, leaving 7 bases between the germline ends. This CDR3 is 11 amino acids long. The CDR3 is CASSQAEGYTF. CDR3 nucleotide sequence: TGTGCCAGCAGCCAGGCCGAGGGCTACACCTTC.

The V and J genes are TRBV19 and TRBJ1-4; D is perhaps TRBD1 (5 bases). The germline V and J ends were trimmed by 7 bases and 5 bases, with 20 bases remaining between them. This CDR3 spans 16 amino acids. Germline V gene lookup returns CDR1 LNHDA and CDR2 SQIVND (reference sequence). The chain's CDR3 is CASTSNQGVSNEKLFF. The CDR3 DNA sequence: TGTGCCAGTACCAGCAATCAAGGGGTATCAAATGAAAAACTGTTTTTT.

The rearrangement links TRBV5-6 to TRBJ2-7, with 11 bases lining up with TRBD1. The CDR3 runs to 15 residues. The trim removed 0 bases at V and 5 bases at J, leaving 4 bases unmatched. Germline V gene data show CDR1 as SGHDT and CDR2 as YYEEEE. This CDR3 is CASSLDAGQGDEQYV. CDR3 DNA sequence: TGTGCCAGCAGCTTGGACGCGGGACAGGGGGACGAGCAGTACGTC.

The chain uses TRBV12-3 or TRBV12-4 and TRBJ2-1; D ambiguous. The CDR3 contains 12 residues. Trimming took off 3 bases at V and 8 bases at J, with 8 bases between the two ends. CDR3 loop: CASSLGAYEQFF. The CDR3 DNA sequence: TGTGCCAGCAGTTTGGGTGCGTATGAGCAGTTCTTC.

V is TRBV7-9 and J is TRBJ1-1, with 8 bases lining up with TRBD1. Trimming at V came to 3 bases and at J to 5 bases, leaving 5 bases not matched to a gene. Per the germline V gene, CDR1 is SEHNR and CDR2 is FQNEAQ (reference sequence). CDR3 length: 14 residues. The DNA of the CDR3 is TGTGCCAGCAGCTTCAGGGGGCGAGATACTGAAGCTTTCTTT. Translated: CASSFRGRDTEAFF.

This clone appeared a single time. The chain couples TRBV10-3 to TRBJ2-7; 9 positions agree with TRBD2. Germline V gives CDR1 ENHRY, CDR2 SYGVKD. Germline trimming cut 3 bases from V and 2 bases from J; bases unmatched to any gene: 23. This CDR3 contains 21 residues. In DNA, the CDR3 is TGTGCCATCAGTGATAGTCTAGGACCGGTGGGGTTAGCGGGAGCCCCCTACGAGCAGTACTTC. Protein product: CAISDSLGPVGLAGAPYEQYF.

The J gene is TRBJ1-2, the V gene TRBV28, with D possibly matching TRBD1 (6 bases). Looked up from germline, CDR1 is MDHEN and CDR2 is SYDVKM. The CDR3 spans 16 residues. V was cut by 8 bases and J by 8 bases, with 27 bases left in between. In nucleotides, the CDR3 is TGTGCCAGCCACCCCGGCCGGGGAGGGGGATTGTTAGGCTACACCTTC. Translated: CASHPGRGGGLLGYTF.

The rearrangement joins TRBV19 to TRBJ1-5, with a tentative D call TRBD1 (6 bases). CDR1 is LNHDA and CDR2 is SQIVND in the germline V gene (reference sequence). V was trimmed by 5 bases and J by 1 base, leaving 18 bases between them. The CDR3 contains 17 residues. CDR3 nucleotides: TGTGCCAGTAGTCGGAACGCGGCAGGGGAAAGCAATCAGCCCCAGCATTTT. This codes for CASSRNAAGESNQPQHF.

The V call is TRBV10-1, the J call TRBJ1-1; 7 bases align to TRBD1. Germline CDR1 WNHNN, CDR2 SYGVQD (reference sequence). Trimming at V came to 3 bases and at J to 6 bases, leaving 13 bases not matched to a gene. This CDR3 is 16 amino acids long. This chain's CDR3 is CASSDPNRQGSAEAFF. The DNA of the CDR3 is TGCGCCAGCAGTGACCCAAATCGACAGGGCTCAGCTGAAGCTTTCTTT.

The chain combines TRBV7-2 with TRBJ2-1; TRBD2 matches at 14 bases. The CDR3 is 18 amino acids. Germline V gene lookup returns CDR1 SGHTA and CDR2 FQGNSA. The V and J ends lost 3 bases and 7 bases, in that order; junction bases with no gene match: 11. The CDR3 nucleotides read TGTGCCAGCAGCTTCTCCTTAGCGGGGACTAGCGGGAGTAATGAGCAGTTCTTC. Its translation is CASSFSLAGTSGSNEQFF.

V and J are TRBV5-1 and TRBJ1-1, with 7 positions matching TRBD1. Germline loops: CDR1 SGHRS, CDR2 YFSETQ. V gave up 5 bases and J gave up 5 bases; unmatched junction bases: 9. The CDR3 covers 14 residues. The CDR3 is CASRLTTGVTEAFF. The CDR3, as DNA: TGCGCCAGCAGACTAACTACAGGGGTTACTGAAGCTTTCTTT.